A single T cell receptor beta chain is shown here with its context. Its target is not known. The data stem from a study of T cell responses to AZD1222 COVID-19 vaccine. Study-level findings and limits: The donor cohort was predominantly white British with a female majority, and clonal diversity may have been underestimated.

This table comes from immunoSEQ multiplex PCR, and its TCRdb copy is limited to in-frame clones, with some not included. Of about 120,000 clones listed, about 90% were seen once; the top ten hold around 14%. The sample here was peripheral blood, taken on day 0 of AZD1222 vaccination. This TCR was sampled from an adult in good health.

CDR3 sequence: CASSPGSNYEQYF. CDR3 coding DNA: TGTGCCAGCTCACCAGGCAGCAACTACGAGCAGTACTTC. The J gene is TRBJ2-7, the V gene TRBV18; D unresolved. Germline V CDR1 and CDR2: KGHSH, LQKENI. The CDR3 runs 13 residues. The V gene lost 2 bases and the J gene lost 3 bases, with 8 bases spanning the gap.